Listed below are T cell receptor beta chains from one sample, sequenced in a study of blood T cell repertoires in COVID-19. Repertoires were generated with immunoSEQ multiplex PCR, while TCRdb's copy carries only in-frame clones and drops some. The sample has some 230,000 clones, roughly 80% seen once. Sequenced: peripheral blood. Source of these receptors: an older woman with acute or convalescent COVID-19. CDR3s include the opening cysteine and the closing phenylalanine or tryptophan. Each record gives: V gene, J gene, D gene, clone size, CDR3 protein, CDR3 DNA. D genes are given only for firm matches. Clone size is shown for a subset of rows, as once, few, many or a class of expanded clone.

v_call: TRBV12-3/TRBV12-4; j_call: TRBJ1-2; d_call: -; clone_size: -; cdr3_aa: CASSPQAIYGYTF; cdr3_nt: TGTGCCAGCAGCCCCCAGGCGATCTATGGCTACACCTTC
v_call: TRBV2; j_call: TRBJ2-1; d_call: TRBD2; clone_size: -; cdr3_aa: CAREAGGSNEQFF; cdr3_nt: TGTGCCCGCGAGGCGGGGGGGAGCAATGAGCAGTTCTTC
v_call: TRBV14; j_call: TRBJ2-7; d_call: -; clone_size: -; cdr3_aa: CASSQGWAAEQYF; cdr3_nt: TGTGCCAGCAGCCAAGGTTGGGCCGCCGAGCAGTACTTC
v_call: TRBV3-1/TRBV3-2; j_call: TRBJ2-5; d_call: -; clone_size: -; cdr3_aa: CASSQGTARTQYF; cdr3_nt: TGTGCCAGCAGCCAAGGGACAGCCCGGACCCAGTACTTC
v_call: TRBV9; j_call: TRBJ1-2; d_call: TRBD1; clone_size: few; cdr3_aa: CASSLRDRVGYTF; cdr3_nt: TGTGCCAGCAGCCTCCGGGACAGGGTCGGCTACACCTTC
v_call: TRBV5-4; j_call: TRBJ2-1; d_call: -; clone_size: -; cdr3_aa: CASTHRTDNEQFF; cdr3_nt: TGTGCCAGCACCCACCGGACAGATAATGAGCAGTTCTTC
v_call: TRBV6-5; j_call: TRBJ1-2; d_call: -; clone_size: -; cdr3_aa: CASSYGAGGARYGYTF; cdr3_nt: TGTGCCAGCAGTTACGGGGCGGGGGGCGCCAGGTATGGCTACACCTTC
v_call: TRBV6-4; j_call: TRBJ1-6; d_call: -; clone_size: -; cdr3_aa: CASSMEAYNSPLHF; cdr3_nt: TGTGCCAGCAGTATGGAGGCCTATAATTCACCCCTCCACTTT
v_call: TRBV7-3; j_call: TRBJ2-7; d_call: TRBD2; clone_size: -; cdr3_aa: CASSLRAGGTYEQYF; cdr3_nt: TGTGCCAGCAGCTTAAGGGCGGGGGGTACCTACGAGCAGTACTTC
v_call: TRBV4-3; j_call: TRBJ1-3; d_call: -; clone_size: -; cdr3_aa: CASSQDLRNTIYF; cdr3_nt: TGCGCCAGCAGCCAAGATCTTAGAAACACCATATATTTT
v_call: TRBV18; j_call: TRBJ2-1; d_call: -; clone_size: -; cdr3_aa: CASSSGTGLSGGGNEQFF; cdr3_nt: TGTGCCAGCTCGTCCGGGACAGGTTTGTCGGGAGGAGGCAATGAGCAGTTCTTC
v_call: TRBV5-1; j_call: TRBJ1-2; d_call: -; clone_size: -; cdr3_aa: CASSLVRGSAGEGYTF; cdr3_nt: TGCGCCAGCAGCTTGGTTAGGGGGAGTGCAGGGGAAGGCTACACCTTC
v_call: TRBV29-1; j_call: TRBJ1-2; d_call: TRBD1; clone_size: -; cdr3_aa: CSVEGQGNNYGYTF; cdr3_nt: TGCAGCGTTGAAGGACAGGGCAATAACTATGGCTACACCTTC
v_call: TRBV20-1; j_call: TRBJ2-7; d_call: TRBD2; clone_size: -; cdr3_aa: CSASSGRAVYEQYF; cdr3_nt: TGCAGTGCTAGTTCAGGGAGGGCAGTCTACGAGCAGTACTTC
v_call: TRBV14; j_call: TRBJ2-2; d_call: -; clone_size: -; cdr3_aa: CASSHGTGGDTGELFF; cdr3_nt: TGTGCCAGCAGCCATGGTACGGGGGGCGACACCGGGGAGCTGTTTTTT
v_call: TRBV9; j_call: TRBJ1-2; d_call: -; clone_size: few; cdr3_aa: CASSSTGGDRSYGYTF; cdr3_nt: TGTGCCAGCAGCTCCACGGGGGGTGACAGATCCTATGGCTACACCTTC
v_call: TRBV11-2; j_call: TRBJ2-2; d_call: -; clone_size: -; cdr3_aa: CASSLDPGRALTGELFF; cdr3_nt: TGTGCCAGCAGCTTAGATCCCGGCAGGGCACTCACCGGGGAGCTGTTTTTT
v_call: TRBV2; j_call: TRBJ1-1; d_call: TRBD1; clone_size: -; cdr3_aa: CASRVDRGNTEAFF; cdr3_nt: TGTGCCAGCAGGGTGGACAGGGGGAACACTGAAGCTTTCTTT
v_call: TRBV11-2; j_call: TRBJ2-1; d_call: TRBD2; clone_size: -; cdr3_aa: CASSLASGVTHEQFF; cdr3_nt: TGTGCCAGCAGCCTAGCTAGCGGGGTGACCCATGAGCAGTTCTTC
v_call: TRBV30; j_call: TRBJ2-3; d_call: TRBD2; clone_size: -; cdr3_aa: CAWKLAGAGDTQYF; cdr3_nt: TGTGCCTGGAAGCTAGCGGGGGCCGGGGATACGCAGTATTTT
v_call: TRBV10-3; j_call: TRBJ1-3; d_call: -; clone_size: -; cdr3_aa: CAMRADSGNTIYF; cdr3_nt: TGTGCCATGCGGGCGGACTCTGGAAACACCATATATTTT
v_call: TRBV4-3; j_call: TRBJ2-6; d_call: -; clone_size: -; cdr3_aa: CASSQDSAGRSGANVLTF; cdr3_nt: TGCGCCAGCAGCCAAGATTCGGCAGGCCGCTCTGGGGCCAACGTCCTGACTTTC
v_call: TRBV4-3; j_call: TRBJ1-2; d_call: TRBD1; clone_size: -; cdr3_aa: CASSPYRGLANYGYTF; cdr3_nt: TGCGCCAGCAGCCCATACAGGGGGTTAGCTAACTATGGCTACACCTTC
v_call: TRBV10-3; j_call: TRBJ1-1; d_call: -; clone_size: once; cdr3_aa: CAYQVEGVRSTEAFF; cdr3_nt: TGTGCCTACCAAGTTGAAGGGGTGCGAAGCACTGAAGCTTTCTTT
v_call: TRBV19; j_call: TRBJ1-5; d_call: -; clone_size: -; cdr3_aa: CASTRGRRNQPQHF; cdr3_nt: TGTGCCAGTACCAGGGGACGGAGAAATCAGCCCCAGCATTTT
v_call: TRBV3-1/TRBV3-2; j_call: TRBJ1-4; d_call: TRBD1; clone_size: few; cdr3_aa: CASSPRGQSPTTNEKLFF; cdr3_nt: TGTGCCAGCAGCCCCCGGGGACAGTCCCCGACAACTAATGAAAAACTGTTTTTT
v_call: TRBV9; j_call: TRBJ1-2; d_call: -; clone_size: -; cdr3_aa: CASKRQLANYGYTF; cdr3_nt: TGTGCCAGCAAGAGGCAGCTCGCTAACTATGGCTACACCTTC
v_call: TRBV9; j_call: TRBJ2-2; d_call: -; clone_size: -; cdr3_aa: CASSVGPDTGELFF; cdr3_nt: TGTGCCAGCAGCGTAGGCCCGGACACCGGGGAGCTGTTTTTT
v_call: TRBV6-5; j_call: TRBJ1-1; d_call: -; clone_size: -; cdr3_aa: CASTGNTEAFF; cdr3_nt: TGTGCCAGCACAGGGAACACTGAAGCTTTCTTT
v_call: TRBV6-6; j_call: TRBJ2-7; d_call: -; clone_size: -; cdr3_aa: CASSLSGYEQYF; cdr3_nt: TGTGCCAGCAGCCTGAGCGGTTACGAGCAGTACTTC
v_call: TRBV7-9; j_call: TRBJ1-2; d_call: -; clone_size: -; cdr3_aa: CASSSDYGYTF; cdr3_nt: TGTGCCAGCAGCTCGGACTATGGCTACACCTTC
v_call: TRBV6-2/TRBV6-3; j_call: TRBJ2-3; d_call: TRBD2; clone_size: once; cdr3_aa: CASSPRLAGGRNTQYF; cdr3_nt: TGTGCCAGCAGTCCCCGACTAGCGGGGGGCAGGAATACGCAGTATTTT
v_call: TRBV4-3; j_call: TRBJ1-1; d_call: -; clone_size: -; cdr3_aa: CASSQGLRVDTEAFF; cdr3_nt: TGCGCCAGCAGCCAAGGTCTCAGGGTGGACACTGAAGCTTTCTTT
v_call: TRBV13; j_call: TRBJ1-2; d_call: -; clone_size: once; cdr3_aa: CASSLGSIGYGYTF; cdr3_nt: TGTGCCAGCAGCTTAGGCTCGATCGGTTATGGCTACACCTTC
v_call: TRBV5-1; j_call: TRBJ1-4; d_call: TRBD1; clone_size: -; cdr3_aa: CASSWLPTGQGGGEKLFF; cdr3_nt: TGCGCCAGCAGCTGGCTTCCCACAGGACAGGGAGGAGGGGAAAAACTGTTTTTT
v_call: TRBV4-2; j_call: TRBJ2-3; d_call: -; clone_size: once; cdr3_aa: CASSQDHRVTDTQYF; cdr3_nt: TGTGCCAGCAGCCAAGATCACAGGGTGACAGATACGCAGTATTTT
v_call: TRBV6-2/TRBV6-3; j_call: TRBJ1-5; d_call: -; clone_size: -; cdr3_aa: CASRPISTGANQPQHF; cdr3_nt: TGTGCCAGCAGGCCTATTTCGACAGGAGCAAATCAGCCCCAGCATTTT
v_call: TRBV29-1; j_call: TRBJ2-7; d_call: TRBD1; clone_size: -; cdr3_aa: CSVEDARTGPYEQYF; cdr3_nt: TGCAGCGTTGAAGATGCCAGGACAGGGCCCTACGAGCAGTACTTC
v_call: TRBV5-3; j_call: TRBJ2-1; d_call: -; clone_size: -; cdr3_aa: CARRAIRSSYNEQFF; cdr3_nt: TGTGCCAGAAGGGCTATACGGAGCTCCTACAATGAGCAGTTCTTC
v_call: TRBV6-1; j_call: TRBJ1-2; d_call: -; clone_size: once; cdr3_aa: CASSERAGRPDGYTF; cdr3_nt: TGTGCCAGCAGTGAACGGGCAGGGCGGCCGGATGGCTACACCTTC
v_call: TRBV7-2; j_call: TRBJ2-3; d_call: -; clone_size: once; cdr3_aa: CASSVSSIPDTQYF; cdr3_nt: TGTGCCAGCAGCGTCAGTAGCATACCAGATACGCAGTATTTT
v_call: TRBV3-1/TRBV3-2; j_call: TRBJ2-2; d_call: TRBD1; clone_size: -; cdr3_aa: CASSQDPGEQGADTGELFF; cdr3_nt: TGTGCCAGCAGCCAAGATCCGGGGGAACAGGGGGCGGATACCGGGGAGCTGTTTTTT
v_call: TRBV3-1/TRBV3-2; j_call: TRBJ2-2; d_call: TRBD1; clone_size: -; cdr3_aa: CASSHRQGRSGELFF; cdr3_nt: TGTGCCAGCAGTCACCGACAGGGTAGGTCCGGGGAGCTGTTTTTT
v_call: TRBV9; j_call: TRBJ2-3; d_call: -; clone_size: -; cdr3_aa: CASSEEGVTDTQYF; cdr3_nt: TGTGCCAGCAGCGAGGAGGGAGTCACAGATACGCAGTATTTT
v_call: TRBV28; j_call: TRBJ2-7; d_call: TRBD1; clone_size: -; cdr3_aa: CASSPAGTVLYEQYF; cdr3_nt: TGTGCCAGCAGCCCTGCCGGGACAGTACTCTACGAGCAGTACTTC
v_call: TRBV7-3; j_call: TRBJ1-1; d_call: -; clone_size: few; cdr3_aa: CASSLTRGSEAFF; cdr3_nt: TGTGCCAGCAGCTTAACGCGGGGAAGTGAAGCTTTCTTT